This TCR beta chain stems from a study of blood T cell repertoires in COVID-19. Germline V gene lookup returns CDR1 SGHVS and CDR2 FQNEAQ. The length of the CDR3 is 14 residues. Between the trimmed V and J ends, which lost 2 bases and 3 bases, there was a span of 11 bases. TCRdb's table, derived via immunoSEQ multiplex PCR, lists solely in-frame clones and lacks some. The repertoire holds under 250,000 clones, with around nine tenths as singletons. This clone was seen only once. This chain connects TRBV7-8 to TRBJ2-7, with D maybe TRBD1 (5 bases). Sequencing input: peripheral blood. The TCR comes from a man aged 55 to 69 with COVID-19, enrolled during active disease. As DNA, the CDR3 is TGTGCCAGCAGCTTATTTGGGGCGATCTACGAGCAGTACTTC. It codes for CASSLFGAIYEQYF.